This passage covers 9 T cell receptor beta chains from one sample sequenced in a study of control samples from healthy donors and cancer patients. Produced via immunoSEQ multiplex PCR; TCRdb's table is partial and in-frame only. Of around 68,000 clones listed, more than 75% are singletons. The sequencing input was PBMCs. These receptors came from a woman in her forties or fifties with lung cancer.

The rearrangement uses TRBV19 and TRBJ1-3, with TRBD1 matching over 9 bases. The V and J ends lost 6 bases and 2 bases, in that order; junction bases with no gene match: 5. This CDR3 region has 15 residues. The germline V gene has CDR1 LNHDA and CDR2 SQIVND (reference sequence). The CDR3 bases are TGTGCCAGTAGCCCCGGGACAGGGCCTGGAAACACCATATATTTT. Protein sequence: CASSPGTGPGNTIYF.

This chain uses TRBV11-3 with TRBJ2-2; D may correspond to TRBD1 or TRBD2 (5 bases each). CDR1 is SGHNT, CDR2 YENEEA, per germline. The V gene lost 3 bases and the J gene lost 5 bases, with 13 bases spanning the gap. This CDR3 is 15 amino acids long. CDR3 in amino acids: CASSLERGSTGELFF. CDR3 DNA: TGTGCCAGCAGCTTGGAGAGGGGTAGTACCGGGGAGCTGTTTTTT.

The chain couples TRBV5-4 to TRBJ2-1; 11 bases are shared with TRBD2. The CDR3 consists of 15 residues. Germline trimming cut 0 bases from V and 7 bases from J; bases unmatched to any gene: 3. Germline V CDR1 and CDR2: SGHNT, YYREEE (reference sequence). This CDR3 is CASSLVTSGGNEQFF. In DNA, the CDR3 is TGTGCCAGCAGCTTGGTCACTAGCGGGGGTAATGAGCAGTTCTTC.

The chain joins TRBV9 to TRBJ2-3; D is undetermined. Germline assignment: CDR1 SGDLS and CDR2 YYNGEE. The CDR3 sequence is 13 residues long. Trimming took 4 bases from V and 6 from J, leaving 12 bases between them. Here the CDR3 DNA reads TGTGCCAGCAGCCTCCCAAGTGTGGATACGCAGTATTTT. Amino acid sequence: CASSLPSVDTQYF.

The V gene is TRBV5-1, the J gene TRBJ1-6, with 8 bases identical to TRBD1. CDR1 is SGHRS and CDR2 is YFSETQ in the germline V gene. V lost 5 bases to trimming and J lost 7 bases; unmatched junction nucleotides: 5. The CDR3 covers 14 residues. CDR3 loop: CASRDRAKNSPLHF. CDR3 coding DNA: TGCGCCAGCAGGGACAGGGCAAAAAATTCACCCCTCCACTTT.

The chain carries TRBV15 and TRBJ1-5, with unresolved D. CDR1 and CDR2 from the germline V gene are LNHNV and YYDKDF (reference sequence). The CDR3 totals 12 residues. V was cut by 5 bases and J by 3 bases, with 5 bases left in between. This CDR3 reads CATSSPNQPQHF. As DNA, the CDR3 is TGTGCCACCAGCTCGCCCAATCAGCCCCAGCATTTT. Variable domain in full (rest from reference TRBV15 and TRBJ1-5): DAMVIQNPRYQVTQFGKPVTLSCSQTLNHNVMYWYQQKSSQAPKLLFHYYDKDFNNEADTPDNFQSRRPNTSFCFLDIRSPGLGDTAMYLCATSSPNQPQHFGDGTRLSIL.

The chain links TRBV30 to TRBJ2-5, with 9 bases aligning to TRBD1. Germline V CDR1 and CDR2: GTSNPN, SVGIG (reference sequence). The CDR3 runs 13 residues. With V trimmed by 2 bases and J by 4 bases, 2 bases remained unmatched. Written as DNA, the CDR3 is TGTGCCTGGAGTACACAGGGGGCAGAGACCCAGTACTTC. As protein: CAWSTQGAETQYF.

The chain joins TRBV30 to TRBJ1-3; the D is unclear. Germline V lookup: CDR1 GTSNPN, CDR2 SVGIG (reference sequence). This CDR3 has 13 amino acids. V lost 3 bases and J 1 base, leaving 7 bases between the germline ends. CDR3: CAWSPLSGNTIYF. CDR3 DNA sequence: TGTGCCTGGAGCCCGCTTTCTGGAAACACCATATATTTT.

The chain has TRBV3-1 (or the pseudogene TRBV3-2) and TRBJ1-1, with unresolved D. CDR3 length equals 13 residues. V lost 4 bases and J lost 1, with 7 bases in between. Looked up from germline, CDR1 is LGHDT and CDR2 is YNNKEL (reference sequence). The CDR3 region has the DNA TGTGCCAGCAGCCTGTCCGGGAACACTGAAGCTTTCTTT. Its protein is CASSLSGNTEAFF.